The count of the clone carrying this TCR beta chain is one. This CDR3 contains 14 residues. Trimming took off 7 bases at V and 6 bases at J, with 16 bases between the two ends. Germline assignment: CDR1 MDHEN and CDR2 SYDVKM. This record comes from a study of radiotherapy plus CTLA-4 blockade in lung cancer. Each patient with chemo-refractory metastatic non-small-cell lung cancer was treated with focal radiation plus CTLA-4 blockade using ipilimumab. Measured with immunoSEQ multiplex PCR; TCRdb has only the in-frame clones, and not every one. The repertoire holds over 100,000 clones, with approximately 80% as singletons.

The chain recombines TRBV28 with TRBJ1-5; tentatively, D is TRBD1 (6 bases). Specimen: peripheral blood, collected from a patient treated with radiotherapy plus ipilimumab. The TCR was taken from a human donor with non-small cell lung cancer that progressed on radiotherapy plus ipilimumab. Some clones in this sample may be carry-over from other donors' samples. In DNA, the CDR3 is TGTGCCAGCATGAGACTACAGGGTCGTCAGCCCCAGCATTTT. Amino acid sequence: CASMRLQGRQPQHF.